Below are 19 T cell receptor beta chains sequenced from a single sample in a study of blood T cell repertoires in COVID-19. Some clones are missing from TCRdb's copy, which holds only in-frame ones; the method was immunoSEQ multiplex PCR. Altogether approximately 300,000 clones are present, roughly 90% being singletons, with the ten largest covering 6% to 7%. The sample was peripheral blood. Receptors were obtained from a woman aged 25 to 39 with COVID-19, enrolled during active disease.

The CDR3 sequence is CASSLRAGKSPLHF. The CDR3 DNA sequence: TGTGCCAGCAGTTTACGTGCGGGGAAATCACCCCTCCACTTT. The chain couples TRBV27 to TRBJ1-6; D gene unclear. Trimming removed 2 bases from V and 10 bases from J, with 12 bases in between. The CDR3 runs to 14 residues. Germline lookup yields CDR1 MNHEY and CDR2 SMNVEV (reference sequence).

This clone was seen once. The V and J genes are TRBV12-3 or TRBV12-4 and TRBJ1-5; maybe TRBD1 (5 bases). The CDR3 length is 13 residues. Between the trimmed V and J ends, which lost 7 bases and 5 bases, there was a span of 12 bases. The chain's CDR3 is CASTLRGDQPQHF. In DNA form, the CDR3 reads TGTGCCAGCACTCTAAGGGGCGATCAGCCCCAGCATTTT.

The chain is built from TRBV30 and TRBJ1-5; 12 bases agree with TRBD1. V shed 2 bases and J 6 bases; nucleotides not matched to a gene: 5. This CDR3 contains 15 residues. Germline CDR1 reads GTSNPN; CDR2 reads SVGIG (reference sequence). The CDR3, as DNA: TGTGCCTGGAGTACCGGGACAGGGGGCTCTCAGCCCCAGCATTTT. This encodes CAWSTGTGGSQPQHF.

V and J are TRBV29-1 and TRBJ1-2; 7 positions match TRBD1. The V segment lost 4 bases and the J segment 4 bases; nucleotides outside the gene matches: 6. This CDR3 is 13 amino acids long. CDR1 and CDR2 (germline): SQVTM, ANQGSEA. CDR3 nucleotide sequence: TGCAGCGTTGCCTCTCAGGGGGGCTATGGCTACACCTTC. Amino acid sequence: CSVASQGGYGYTF.

V is TRBV18 and J is TRBJ2-7; TRBD2 agrees at 8 bases. This CDR3 spans 17 amino acids. J lost 1 base, V lost 2 bases, and 10 bases had no gene match. CDR1 is KGHSH, CDR2 LQKENI, per germline. In DNA, the CDR3 is TGTGCCAGCTCACCAAGGGTCACCGGGAGGGGGTCCTACGAGCAGTACTTC. Translating gives CASSPRVTGRGSYEQYF.

J is TRBJ2-7 and V is TRBV1; the table's D call, TRBD2, has no DNA check behind it. TRBV1 constitutes a pseudogene. This CDR3 has 16 amino acids. The CDR3 DNA follows: TGCACCAGCAGCCAAGGACTAGCGGATCACTCCTACGAGCAGTACTTC. Its translation is CTSSQGLADHSYEQYF.

The V gene is TRBV9, the J gene TRBJ1-3, with 8 positions matching TRBD1. V dropped 4 bases and J dropped 2; count of bases not matched to a gene: 8. Germline V lookup: CDR1 SGDLS, CDR2 YYNGEE. The CDR3 has 16 amino acids. CDR3 amino acids: CASSKTTQGAGNTIYF. The CDR3 DNA reads TGTGCCAGCAGCAAAACCACACAGGGGGCTGGAAACACCATATATTTT.

The V call is TRBV5-1, the J call TRBJ2-3; the D is unclear. There are 15 residues in the CDR3. The V gene's germline CDR1 is SGHRS and CDR2 YFSETQ. Trimming shortened V by 4 bases and J by 0 bases, and 12 bases separated the two germline ends. Here the CDR3 DNA reads TGCGCCAGCAGCCCCCTAGGTACTAGCACAGATACGCAGTATTTT. As protein: CASSPLGTSTDTQYF.

This chain joins TRBV12-3 or TRBV12-4 and TRBJ2-7; D is possibly TRBD2 (5 bases). The CDR3 runs to 13 residues. Trimming removed 7 bases from V and 1 base from J, with 11 bases in between. CDR3 sequence (DNA): TGTGCCAGCACCTCGAGGGTTTCCTACGAGCAGTACTTC. Translating it yields CASTSRVSYEQYF.

The chain couples TRBV19 to TRBJ1-2; tentatively, D is TRBD1 (5 bases). V was trimmed by 3 bases and J by 1 base, leaving 12 bases between them. This CDR3 is 15 amino acids long. Per germline, CDR1 LNHDA and CDR2 SQIVND (reference sequence). The CDR3 sequence: CASSIGAGVNYGYTF. CDR3 bases: TGTGCCAGTAGTATTGGGGCAGGAGTTAACTATGGCTACACCTTC.

V usage is TRBV6-5 and J usage is TRBJ2-7; TRBD2 aligns across 9 bases. J gave up 0 bases and V 2 bases, and 2 bases lay outside the gene matches. There are 15 residues in the CDR3. The germline CDR1 and CDR2 sequences are MNHEY and SVGAGI. The CDR3 region has the DNA TGTGCCAGCAGTTACCGTAGCGGGAGCTCCTACGAGCAGTACTTC. Its protein product is CASSYRSGSSYEQYF.

The gene calls are TRBV10-3 and TRBJ2-1; no definite D call. CDR1 and CDR2 from the germline V gene are ENHRY and SYGVKD. The ends were cut back, 0 bases at V and 3 bases at J, with 6 bases in the middle. CDR3 length: 14 residues. The CDR3 loop is CAISESGVYNEQFF. The CDR3 nucleotides are TGTGCCATCAGTGAGTCAGGAGTCTACAATGAGCAGTTCTTC.

The chain joins TRBV4-3 to TRBJ1-3; 8 nucleotides match TRBD1. This CDR3 comprises 16 residues. V shed 4 bases and J 0 bases; nucleotides not matched to a gene: 5. Germline assignment: CDR1 LGHNA and CDR2 YSLEER. The CDR3 nucleotides are TGCGCCAGCAGCCGAGGGACAGGCACCTCTGGAAACACCATATATTTT. It encodes CASSRGTGTSGNTIYF.

The chain couples TRBV5-4 to TRBJ2-3; weak D call: TRBD2 (5 bases). The CDR3 extends over 13 amino acids. Between the trimmed V and J ends, which lost 4 bases and 2 bases, there was a span of 8 bases. In germline, CDR1 is SGHNT, CDR2 YYREEE (reference sequence). CDR3 protein: CASSQTTTDTQYF. For the CDR3, the DNA is TGTGCCAGCAGCCAGACTACCACAGATACGCAGTATTTT.

The chain has TRBV9 and TRBJ1-2; weak D call: TRBD1 (5 bases). Germline CDR1 is SGDLS and CDR2 is YYNGEE. Trimming took 0 bases from V and 0 from J, leaving 12 bases between them. The CDR3 is made up of 16 amino acids. CDR3 protein: CASSVDPTATNYGYTF. The CDR3 DNA sequence: TGTGCCAGCAGCGTAGATCCGACAGCTACTAACTATGGCTACACCTTC.

This chain connects TRBV6-5 to TRBJ2-1; D is undetermined. Per germline, CDR1 MNHEY and CDR2 SVGAGI. The CDR3 contains 14 residues. Between the trimmed V and J ends, which lost 7 bases and 4 bases, there was a span of 14 bases. CDR3 in DNA: TGTGCCAGCATGGTGGCTAGTTCGTACAATGAGCAGTTCTTC. Protein product: CASMVASSYNEQFF.

This clone was seen once. The gene calls are TRBV5-6 and TRBJ2-5; TRBD1 might be the D (7 bases). The CDR3 length is 14 residues. Trimming left V 2 bases short and J 3 bases short, with 11 bases between. Per the germline V gene, CDR1 is SGHDT and CDR2 is YYEEEE. The CDR3: CASSLTRGEETQYF. The DNA for the CDR3 is TGTGCCAGCAGCTTAACCAGGGGGGAAGAGACCCAGTACTTC.

V gene TRBV6-5 combines with J gene TRBJ1-5; D is undetermined. Germline V CDR1 and CDR2: MNHEY, SVGAGI. Trimming took 6 bases from V and 0 from J, leaving 12 bases between them. The CDR3 length is 15 residues. The CDR3 reads CASRQRLNSNQPQHF. The DNA for the CDR3 is TGTGCCAGCAGACAAAGACTGAATAGCAATCAGCCCCAGCATTTT.

The count of this clone is one. The V call is TRBV6-1, the J call TRBJ2-3, with D perhaps matching TRBD2 (7 bases). V lost 3 bases, J lost 0 bases, and 13 bases lay in between. Germline V lookup: CDR1 MNHNS, CDR2 SASEGT. CDR3 length: 16 residues. The chain's CDR3 is CASSDPQGGSTDTQYF. The CDR3 DNA reads TGTGCCAGCAGTGACCCACAGGGAGGGAGCACAGATACGCAGTATTTT.